This entry lists 8 T cell receptor beta chains sequenced from one sample in a study of shared clonotypes between healthy human individuals. Sequenced by immunoSEQ multiplex PCR; TCRdb stores in-frame clones only, minus some. The top ten hold around 14% of the sample, which has roughly 500,000 clones, 79% seen once. Input material: PBMCs. All receptors derive from a middle-aged woman in good health. Some clones in this sample may be carry-over from other donors' samples.

The chain employs TRBV30 and TRBJ2-4; D perhaps matches TRBD2 (6 bases). Germline assignment: CDR1 GTSNPN and CDR2 SVGIG (reference sequence). There are 14 residues in the CDR3. Trimming shortened V by 3 bases and J by 0 bases, and 9 bases separated the two germline ends. The CDR3 loop reads CAWSGRLAKNIQYF. DNA of the CDR3: TGTGCCTGGAGCGGGAGACTAGCCAAAAACATTCAGTACTTC.

A few counts support this clone. This chain connects TRBV19 to TRBJ1-2; weak D call: TRBD1 (5 bases). The ends were cut back, 5 bases at V and 6 bases at J, with 10 bases in the middle. The germline V gene encodes CDR1 LNHDA and CDR2 SQIVND (reference sequence). The CDR3 runs 12 residues. In DNA form, the CDR3 reads TGTGCCAGTAGTCCCAGGGATCATGGCTACACCTTC. It encodes CASSPRDHGYTF.

The chain combines TRBV5-6 with TRBJ1-2, with 9 bases fitting TRBD1. J was trimmed by 6 bases and V by 4 bases; bases with no gene match: 1. The CDR3 is 12 residues long. Germline CDR1 SGHDT, CDR2 YYEEEE. The CDR3 loop is CASSRTGDGYTF. CDR3 coding DNA: TGTGCCAGCAGCAGGACAGGGGATGGCTACACCTTC.

A single count supports this clone. This chain links TRBV7-2 with TRBJ2-1; 10 bases fit TRBD2. The V and J ends lost 1 base and 6 bases, in that order; junction bases with no gene match: 3. CDR3 length equals 15 residues. CDR1 is SGHTA and CDR2 is FQGNSA in the germline V gene. The CDR3 DNA sequence: TGTGCCAGCAGCTTAGTAGCGGGAGGAGGCAATGAGCAGTTCTTC. It translates to CASSLVAGGGNEQFF.

This clone was observed once. It may be a read error: a sequence one base away is much more abundant. The V gene is TRBV4-3, the J gene TRBJ1-4, with a possible D match to TRBD1 (5 bases). The CDR3 runs to 15 residues. Germline loops: CDR1 LGHNA, CDR2 YSLEER. CDR3 loop: CASSQDTGPNEKLCF. CDR3 DNA: TGCGCCAGCAGCCAAGATACGGGACCTAATGAAAAACTGTGTTTT.

The V call is TRBV2, the J call TRBJ2-3, with 8 bases that match TRBD2. Looked up from germline, CDR1 is SNHLY and CDR2 is FYNNEI. This CDR3 has 16 amino acids. V gave up 4 bases and J gave up 2 bases; unmatched junction bases: 8. The CDR3 nucleotides read TGTGCCAGCAGTGCCCGGGAGGGGTGGTTCACAGATACGCAGTATTTT. Its translation is CASSAREGWFTDTQYF. Full variable domain (missing parts from reference TRBV2 and TRBJ2-3): EPEVTQTPSHQVTQMGQEVILRCVPISNHLYFYWYRQILGQKVEFLVSFYNNEISEKSEIFDDQFSVERPDGSNFTLKIRSTKLEDSAMYFCASSAREGWFTDTQYFGPGTRLTVL.

The chain recombines TRBV15 with TRBJ2-7; TRBD1 aligns across 7 bases. The CDR3 has 15 residues. The junction had 9 bases not matched to a gene; V was cut back by 0 bases and J by 7 bases. CDR1 and CDR2 (germline): LNHNV, YYDKDF (reference sequence). The CDR3 here is CATSRDKGAAWEQYF. The CDR3 DNA is TGTGCCACCAGCAGAGATAAGGGGGCAGCTTGGGAGCAGTACTTC.

V usage is TRBV2 and J usage is TRBJ1-1; D gene ambiguous. V gave up 1 base and J gave up 4 bases, with 7 bases separating them. Germline CDR1 reads SNHLY; CDR2 reads FYNNEI. The CDR3 covers 13 residues. CDR3 loop: CASSEGLITEAFF. CDR3 coding DNA: TGTGCCAGCAGTGAAGGTCTTATCACTGAAGCTTTCTTT.